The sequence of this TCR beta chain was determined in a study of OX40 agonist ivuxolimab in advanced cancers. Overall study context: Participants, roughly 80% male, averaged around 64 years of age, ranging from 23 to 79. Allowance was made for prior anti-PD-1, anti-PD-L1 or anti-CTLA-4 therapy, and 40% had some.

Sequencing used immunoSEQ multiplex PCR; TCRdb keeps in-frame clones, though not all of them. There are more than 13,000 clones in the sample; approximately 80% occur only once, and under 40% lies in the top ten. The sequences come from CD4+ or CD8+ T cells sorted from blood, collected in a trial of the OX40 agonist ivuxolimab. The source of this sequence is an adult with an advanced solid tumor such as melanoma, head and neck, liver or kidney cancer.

The CDR3 loop is CASSRDRGSYEQYF. In DNA form, the CDR3 reads TGCGCCAGCAGCCGGGACAGGGGCTCCTACGAGCAGTACTTC. The J gene is TRBJ2-7, the V gene TRBV4-1, with 10 bases aligning to TRBD1. Germline V gene sequence: CDR1 MGHRA, CDR2 YSYEKL. The CDR3 length is 14 residues. Trimming cost V 4 bases and J 0 bases; bases outside gene matches: 0.